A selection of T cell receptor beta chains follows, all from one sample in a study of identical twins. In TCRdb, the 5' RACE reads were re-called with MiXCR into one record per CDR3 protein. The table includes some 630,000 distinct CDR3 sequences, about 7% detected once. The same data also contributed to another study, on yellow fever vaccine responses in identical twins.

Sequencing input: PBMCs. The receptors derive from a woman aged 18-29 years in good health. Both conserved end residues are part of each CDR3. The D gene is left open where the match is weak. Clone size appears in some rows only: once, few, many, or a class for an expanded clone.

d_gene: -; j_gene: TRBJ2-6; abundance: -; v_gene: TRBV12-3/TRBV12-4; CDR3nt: TGTGCCAGCAGCCACACGCGCGGTGGGGGGAGCTCTGGGGCCAACGTCCTGACTTTC; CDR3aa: CASSHTRGGGSSGANVLTF
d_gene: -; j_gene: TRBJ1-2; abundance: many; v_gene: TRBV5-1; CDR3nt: TGCGCCAGCACCCTGGGGGGTGACTATGGCTACACCTTC; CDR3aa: CASTLGGDYGYTF
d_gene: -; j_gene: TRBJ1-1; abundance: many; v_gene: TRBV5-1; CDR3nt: TGCGCCAGCTCGGGGGGGCAAGGTACTGAAGCTTTCTTT; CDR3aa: CASSGGQGTEAFF
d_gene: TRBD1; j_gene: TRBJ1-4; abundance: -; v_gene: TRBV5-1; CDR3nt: TGCGCCAGCAGCTTGGGGAGAGGACAGGGTTGGGAAAAACTGTTTTTT; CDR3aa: CASSLGRGQGWEKLFF
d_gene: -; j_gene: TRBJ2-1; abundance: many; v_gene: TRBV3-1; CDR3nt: TGTGCCAGCAGCCGACGGGGAAGTACCTACAATGAGCAGTTCTTC; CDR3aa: CASSRRGSTYNEQFF
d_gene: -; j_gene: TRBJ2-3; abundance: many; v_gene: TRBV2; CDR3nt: TGTGCCAGCAGCCTAGCGAGGCGAGATACGCAGTATTTT; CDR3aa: CASSLARRDTQYF
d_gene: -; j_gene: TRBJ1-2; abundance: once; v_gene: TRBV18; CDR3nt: TGTGCCAGCTCACCTAACTGGGACTGGGTCTATGGCTACACCTTC; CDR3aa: CASSPNWDWVYGYTF
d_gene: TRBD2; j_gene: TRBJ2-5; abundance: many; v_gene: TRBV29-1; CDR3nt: TGCAGCGTTGGAGGCCTAGCGGGAGGTTGGGAGACCCAGTACTTC; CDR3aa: CSVGGLAGGWETQYF
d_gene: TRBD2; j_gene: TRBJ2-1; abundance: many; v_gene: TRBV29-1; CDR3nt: TGCAGCGTTGAACTTCCCGGGACTAGCGGGGTAAGCTCCTACAATGAGCAGTTCTTC; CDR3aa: CSVELPGTSGVSSYNEQFF
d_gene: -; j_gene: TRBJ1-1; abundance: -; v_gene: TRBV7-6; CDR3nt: TGTGCCAGCAGCTTAGGACCCAACGTCAACACTGAAGCTTTCTTT; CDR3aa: CASSLGPNVNTEAFF
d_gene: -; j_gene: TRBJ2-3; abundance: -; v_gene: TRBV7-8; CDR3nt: TGTGCCAGCAGCTTTAGACTGCGCACAGATACGCAGTATTTT; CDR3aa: CASSFRLRTDTQYF